This T cell receptor beta chain emerged from a study of control samples from healthy donors and cancer patients. This CDR3 contains 18 residues. After removal of 0 bases from V and 0 bases from J, the junction contained 6 bases not matched to a gene. Germline CDR1 reads SGHNT; CDR2 reads YYREEE (reference sequence). Assay: immunoSEQ multiplex PCR; the TCRdb copy retains only in-frame clones and omits some. This table holds approximately 120,000 clones, around nine tenths found once. The chain carries TRBV5-4 and TRBJ2-1; TRBD2 aligns across 10 bases. This TCR was sampled from a human donor in good health. The donor label of this sample is uncertain. Sequences were obtained from blood. The CDR3 reads CASSLASGGPSSYNEQFF. The CDR3 DNA follows: TGTGCCAGCAGCTTGGCTAGCGGGGGCCCGAGCTCCTACAATGAGCAGTTCTTC. Full variable domain (missing parts from reference TRBV5-4 and TRBJ2-1): ETGVTQSPTHLIKTRGQQVTLRCSSQSGHNTVSWYQQALGQGPQFIFQYYREEENGRGNFPPRFSGLQFPNYSSELNVNALELDDSALYLCASSLASGGPSSYNEQFFGPGTRLTVL.